The rows below give T cell receptor beta chains drawn from one sample of a study of shared clonotypes between healthy human individuals. The data were produced by immunoSEQ multiplex PCR, yet TCRdb's version contains in-frame clones alone and is incomplete. The sample has fewer than 1 million clones, 90% to 97% seen once. Sequencing was performed on naive CD8+ T cells sorted from blood. These receptors all come from a man aged 25 to 40 in good health. CDR3s include the opening cysteine and the closing phenylalanine or tryptophan. The order of the fields is CDR3 length, V gene, CDR3 protein.

cdr3_length: 14
v_call: TRBV7-9
cdr3_aa: CASSLADNAYEQYF

cdr3_length: 14
v_call: TRBV19
cdr3_aa: CASSGTTNTGELFF

cdr3_length: 13
v_call: TRBV5-8
cdr3_aa: CASTSVGINEQFF

cdr3_length: 14
v_call: TRBV6-6
cdr3_aa: CASSWPVGQNEQFF

cdr3_length: 14
v_call: TRBV29-1
cdr3_aa: CSVASTASNQPQHF

cdr3_length: 13
v_call: TRBV29-1
cdr3_aa: CSGRDRDDYGYTF

cdr3_length: 17
v_call: TRBV13
cdr3_aa: CASSSQGGEGSYNEQFF

cdr3_length: 14
v_call: TRBV7-9
cdr3_aa: CASSGRDRGPEAFF

cdr3_length: 15
v_call: TRBV11-3
cdr3_aa: CASNPDRGVYNEQFF

cdr3_length: 15
v_call: TRBV5-1
cdr3_aa: CASSFFGGGTDTQYF

cdr3_length: 13
v_call: TRBV14
cdr3_aa: CASSQDPADTQYF

cdr3_length: 11
v_call: TRBV30
cdr3_aa: CAWRRRKEQYF

cdr3_length: 15
v_call: TRBV9
cdr3_aa: CASSVGWTSAYEQYF

cdr3_length: 16
v_call: TRBV28
cdr3_aa: CASSLIFSAGPNEQFF

cdr3_length: 15
v_call: TRBV29-1
cdr3_aa: CSVGPGPSGTGELFF

cdr3_length: 13
v_call: TRBV7-9
cdr3_aa: CASRARDRATQYF

cdr3_length: 15
v_call: TRBV18
cdr3_aa: CASSQKAGPRETQYF

cdr3_length: 13
v_call: TRBV27
cdr3_aa: CASSSYDRDGYTF

cdr3_length: 15
v_call: TRBV27
cdr3_aa: CASSLLGAHTETQYF

cdr3_length: 14
v_call: TRBV28
cdr3_aa: CASIDRWNTGELFF

cdr3_length: 16
v_call: TRBV10-2
cdr3_aa: CASSDSRTSGSYEQYF

cdr3_length: 15
v_call: TRBV5-1
cdr3_aa: CASSLGWLAEPEQYF

cdr3_length: 18
v_call: TRBV15
cdr3_aa: CATSRDVASGSVTDTQYF

cdr3_length: 12
v_call: TRBV11-3
cdr3_aa: CASSLGQNEQFF

cdr3_length: 15
v_call: TRBV19
cdr3_aa: CASSTKAGGADTQYF

cdr3_length: 15
v_call: TRBV29-1
cdr3_aa: CSVLAAGEDDYEQYF

cdr3_length: 16
v_call: TRBV14
cdr3_aa: CASRRTGPTNTGELFF

cdr3_length: 12
v_call: TRBV7-9
cdr3_aa: CASSRDRAEAFF

cdr3_length: 13
v_call: TRBV7-8
cdr3_aa: CASSLGGFYEQYF

cdr3_length: 14
v_call: TRBV28
cdr3_aa: CASSSVYSNQPQHF

cdr3_length: 16
v_call: TRBV4-1
cdr3_aa: CASSWGTANSYNEQFF

cdr3_length: 15
v_call: TRBV2
cdr3_aa: CASSDPGQGYTEAFF

cdr3_length: 18
v_call: TRBV5-5
cdr3_aa: CASSRDRAIWDPNTEAFF

cdr3_length: 14
v_call: TRBV28
cdr3_aa: CASSFMAGGNTIYF

cdr3_length: 16
v_call: TRBV5-8
cdr3_aa: CASSKTSRVGYNEQFF

cdr3_length: 13
v_call: TRBV30
cdr3_aa: CAWGVDGNYGYTF

cdr3_length: 18
v_call: TRBV11-2
cdr3_aa: CASSLVPGLAGGGNEQFF

cdr3_length: 14
v_call: TRBV19
cdr3_aa: CASTNPGSGNTIYF

cdr3_length: 15
v_call: TRBV7-9
cdr3_aa: CASSSPGQMIREQYF

cdr3_length: 14
v_call: TRBV4-3
cdr3_aa: CASSPGTGNQPQHF

cdr3_length: 14
v_call: TRBV13
cdr3_aa: CATTGEAVTDTQYF

cdr3_length: 15
v_call: TRBV19
cdr3_aa: CASSIPDISNQPQHF

cdr3_length: 16
v_call: TRBV27
cdr3_aa: CASSPRAGTPGNTIYF

cdr3_length: 14
v_call: TRBV7-9
cdr3_aa: CASSWTGIPGEQYF

cdr3_length: 13
v_call: TRBV10-3
cdr3_aa: CAIGSSVSYEQYF

cdr3_length: 16
v_call: TRBV6-5
cdr3_aa: CASSYGTGMFYTEAFF

cdr3_length: 15
v_call: TRBV5-4
cdr3_aa: CASTIPGSAYNEQFF

cdr3_length: 15
v_call: TRBV9
cdr3_aa: CASSVATGRGYEQYF

cdr3_length: 19
v_call: TRBV5-1
cdr3_aa: CASSQPKGTVPGPNYGYTF

cdr3_length: 15
v_call: TRBV5-4
cdr3_aa: CASTRGTGAAETQYF

cdr3_length: 15
v_call: TRBV7-9
cdr3_aa: CASSLLTGTGYEQYF

cdr3_length: 15
v_call: TRBV5-1
cdr3_aa: CASSWGTSGRDEQYF

cdr3_length: 12
v_call: TRBV29-1
cdr3_aa: CSVGGGSYEQYF

cdr3_length: 16
v_call: TRBV1
cdr3_aa: CTSSQGVGGRAGEQFF